The sequence of this T cell receptor beta chain was determined in a study of shared T cell receptors in the human thymus. The protocol was immunoSEQ multiplex PCR, while the TCRdb copy is restricted to in-frame clones and leaves out a portion. The table records 700,000 or so clones, 70% to 90% of them present only once. V lost 6 bases and J lost 6, with 14 bases in between. This CDR3 is built from 13 residues. CDR1 and CDR2 (germline): MNHEY, SMNVEV (reference sequence). The same sample was also used in a study of human thymus T cells. Per that paper: Healthy Finnish infants undergoing corrective surgery for congenital heart defects provided the donor material. Biased V and J segment usage appeared in thymus and peripheral blood.

Sequences were obtained from thymocytes. The chain uses TRBV27 and TRBJ1-1, with D hard to call. The TCR sequence derives from a girl under three years old with a congenital heart defect. CDR3 coding DNA: TGTGCCAGCAGAAAACTCGGGAGGCCTGAAGCTTTCTTT. Protein: CASRKLGRPEAFF.